These T cell receptor beta chains were read from a single sample in a study of identical twins. TCRdb itself ran the 5' RACE reads through MiXCR, one entry per CDR3 protein. Here the sample spans roughly 1,500,000 distinct CDR3 sequences, around a third being singletons. The material sequenced was cord blood. The receptors originated from a newborn girl in good health. CDR3s include the opening cysteine and the closing phenylalanine or tryptophan. Fields, in order: clone size, CDR3 length, V gene, J gene, D gene, CDR3 protein, CDR3 DNA. A D gene is named only where the DNA matches it firmly. The size field is filled for only some rows; it gives once, few, many or a size class.

>.|16|TRBV5-1|TRBJ2-3|TRBD1
CASSYGQVLSTDTQYF
TGCGCCAGCAGCTATGGACAGGTTCTTAGCACAGATACGCAGTATTTT
>.|15|TRBV28|TRBJ1-4|TRBD1
CASSSPGQGWEKLFF
TGTGCCAGCAGTTCCCCGGGACAGGGGTGGGAAAAACTGTTTTTT
>few|13|TRBV20-1|TRBJ2-7|.
CSASGVSGYEQYF
TGCAGTGCCTCCGGAGTTTCGGGGTACGAGCAGTACTTC
>.|13|TRBV27|TRBJ1-1|.
CASSYQGPAEAFF
TGTGCCAGCAGTTACCAGGGTCCCGCTGAAGCTTTCTTT
>.|14|TRBV20-1|TRBJ1-6|.
CSATGQPYNSPLHF
TGCAGTGCTACAGGACAGCCCTATAATTCACCCCTCCACTTT
>few|15|TRBV20-1|TRBJ1-2|.
CSARTGGSFNYGYTF
TGCAGTGCTAGAACCGGGGGATCGTTTAACTATGGCTACACCTTC
>few|16|TRBV20-1|TRBJ2-7|TRBD1
CSARANPGQGSYEQYF
TGCAGTGCTAGAGCGAATCCGGGACAGGGTTCCTACGAGCAGTACTTC
>.|13|TRBV20-1|TRBJ2-5|TRBD2
CSAGTNIKETQYF
TGCAGTGCCGGGACTAACATAAAAGAGACCCAGTACTTC
>.|18|TRBV11-2|TRBJ2-2|TRBD2
CASRSILAGASNTGELFF
TGTGCCAGCAGGTCTATCCTAGCGGGGGCTTCGAACACCGGGGAGCTGTTTTTT
>.|17|TRBV6-1|TRBJ2-1|TRBD2
CASRGLAGADSYNEQFF
TGTGCCAGCAGGGGACTAGCGGGAGCCGACTCCTACAATGAGCAGTTCTTC
>.|16|TRBV20-1|TRBJ2-7|.
CSALKTRTSSYNEQYF
TGCAGTGCTCTAAAGACTAGGACAAGCTCCTACAATGAGCAGTACTTC
>.|17|TRBV28|TRBJ2-7|TRBD2
CASSLSAWSGAYNEQYF
TGTGCCAGCAGTTTATCGGCCTGGAGCGGGGCCTACAATGAGCAGTACTTC
>few|16|TRBV29-1|TRBJ1-2|TRBD1
CSVEDRGTGGFYGYTF
TGCAGCGTTGAAGATCGCGGGACAGGGGGCTTCTATGGCTACACCTTC
>many|15|TRBV3-1|TRBJ2-7|.
CASSQGGTTGTIQYF
TGTGCCAGCAGCCAAGGGGGAACGACAGGAACAATCCAGTACTTC
>.|15|TRBV27|TRBJ1-6|TRBD1
CASSSQGAIGSPLHF
TGTGCCAGCAGTTCCCAGGGGGCTATAGGATCACCCCTCCACTTT
>few|15|TRBV7-2|TRBJ2-5|TRBD1
CASSLSRTGIETQYF
TGTGCCAGCAGCTTAAGTAGGACAGGGATAGAGACCCAGTACTTC
>few|16|TRBV5-6|TRBJ1-2|TRBD1
CASSYRGRGPNYGYTF
TGTGCCAGCAGTTACAGGGGGCGAGGCCCTAACTATGGCTACACCTTC
>few|13|TRBV24-1|TRBJ1-1|.
CATSGRGGTEAFF
TGTGCCACCAGTGGACGAGGAGGCACTGAAGCTTTCTTT
>many|12|TRBV20-1|TRBJ1-2|TRBD1
CSASGTVELYTF
TGCAGTGCTAGCGGGACAGTCGAACTCTACACCTTC
>.|15|TRBV20-1|TRBJ2-3|TRBD2
CSARDPAGMADTQYF
TGCAGTGCTAGAGATCCAGCGGGGATGGCAGATACGCAGTATTTT
>once|13|TRBV3-1|TRBJ2-3|.
CASSRRRADTQYF
TGTGCCAGCAGCCGCCGAAGAGCAGATACGCAGTATTTT
>.|15|TRBV25-1|TRBJ2-7|.
CASSVTGMVYNEQYF
TGTGCCAGCAGCGTAACAGGGATGGTGTACAATGAGCAGTACTTC
>.|13|TRBV20-1|TRBJ2-3|TRBD1
CSAPGQGADTQYF
TGCAGTGCCCCGGGACAGGGGGCAGATACGCAGTATTTT